The source of this T cell receptor (beta chain) is a study of T cell responses to AZD1222 COVID-19 vaccine. Whole-study results and caveats: Spike-spanning, vaccine-associated CD4 TCRs were dominant at 160-218 and 743-854. Repertoires were collected only later (after the peak T cell response had occurred).

Per germline, CDR1 MGHRA and CDR2 YSYEKL. Germline trimming cut 2 bases from V and 0 bases from J; bases unmatched to any gene: 6. The CDR3 has 17 residues. A remark on this clone: Its antigen remains unknown.

Libraries were prepared by immunoSEQ multiplex PCR; TCRdb keeps only in-frame clonotypes and omits some of them. Of 150,000 to 200,000 clones in the sample, 85% to 95% were seen once. The rearrangement links TRBV4-1 to TRBJ2-2; the match to TRBD2 covers 7 bases. The TCR comes from an adult who received the AZD1222 COVID-19 vaccine. The sequences come from peripheral blood, collected 28 days after the second AZD1222 dose. In DNA form, the CDR3 reads TGCGCCAGCAGCCAACCTATAGCGGGCGCGAACACCGGGGAGCTGTTTTTT. Translating gives CASSQPIAGANTGELFF.